The 25 T cell receptor beta chains given below trace back to one sample, sequenced in a study of vaccination effects on CD4 cells after COVID-19. Antigen-specific CD4+ T cells were expanded with viral peptide pools in the ViraFEST assay before sequencing. The culture ran for 10 days, and then CD4+ T cells were isolated. A PCR test confirmed that the person had SARS-CoV-2 infection between March and December 2020. Their antigens remain unidentified. Assay: immunoSEQ multiplex PCR; the TCRdb copy retains only in-frame clones and omits some. Among around 40,000 clones, roughly 66% were seen once, and the ten largest hold 30% to 40%. Sequencing used CD4+ T cells from PBMCs cultured with a peptide pool, obtained before COVID-19 vaccination. These receptors were obtained from a human donor who had a prior SARS-CoV-2 infection.

CDR3 protein: CASSVDPSGGYNEQFF. The CDR3 DNA reads TGTGCCAGCAGCGTAGACCCCAGCGGGGGGTACAATGAGCAGTTCTTC. V and J are TRBV9 and TRBJ2-1; TRBD2 aligns across 9 bases. The CDR3 totals 16 residues. The V gene end was trimmed by 0 bases and the J gene end by 4 bases; junction bases not matched to a gene: 5. In germline, CDR1 is SGDLS, CDR2 YYNGEE.

V usage is TRBV4-3 and J usage is TRBJ1-1; 8 bases fit TRBD1. The CDR3 sequence is 16 residues long. The V gene end was trimmed by 0 bases and the J gene end by 3 bases; junction bases not matched to a gene: 6. In germline, CDR1 is LGHNA, CDR2 YSLEER. Here the CDR3 reads CASSQEPGQEYTEAFF. Here the CDR3 DNA reads TGCGCCAGCAGCCAAGAGCCGGGACAGGAGTACACTGAAGCTTTCTTT.

The gene calls are TRBV11-3 and TRBJ1-6, with D maybe TRBD1 (5 bases). V gave up 0 bases and J gave up 8 bases, with 8 bases separating them. CDR3 size: 14 residues. Germline assignment: CDR1 SGHNT and CDR2 YENEEA. CDR3: CASSLEGDDSPLHF. CDR3 DNA sequence: TGTGCCAGCAGCTTAGAGGGGGATGATTCACCCCTCCACTTT.

The genes are TRBV5-1 and TRBJ1-1, with D unresolved. The CDR3 covers 13 residues. The V end was cut by 9 bases, the J end by 4 bases, with 16 bases between. The germline V gene encodes CDR1 SGHRS and CDR2 YFSETQ. The CDR3, as DNA: TGCGCCACCAAAACCATCCGAGGCACTGAAGCTTTCTTT. Residues: CATKTIRGTEAFF.

V and J are TRBV7-3 and TRBJ2-2, with a weak D call TRBD1 (6 bases). CDR1 is SGHTA, CDR2 FQGTGA, per germline. This CDR3 has 15 amino acids. Trimming stripped 5 bases from V and 2 bases from J, with 12 bases between. The CDR3 sequence: CASSRDRTNTGELFF. The CDR3 DNA reads as TGTGCCAGCAGCAGAGACAGGACAAACACCGGGGAGCTGTTTTTT.

This clone showed up just a few times. The V call is TRBV7-2, the J call TRBJ2-7; tentative D call: TRBD2 (5 bases). Germline V lookup: CDR1 SGHTA, CDR2 FQGNSA. The length of the CDR3 is 14 residues. V lost 3 bases, J lost 5 bases, and 14 bases lay in between. CDR3 nucleotides: TGTGCCAGCAGCTTCTCCCGGGGAGAGGACGAGCAGTACTTC. Translation gives CASSFSRGEDEQYF. The full variable domain, with the rest looked up from reference TRBV7-2 and TRBJ2-7, is GAGVSQSPSNKVTEKGKDVELRCDPISGHTALYWYRQSLGQGLEFLIYFQGNSAPDKSGLPSDRFSAERTGGSVSTLTIQRTQQEDSAVYLCASSFSRGEDEQYFGPGTRLTVT.

The chain employs TRBV7-8 and TRBJ2-6; tentatively, D is TRBD1 (6 bases). This CDR3 is 15 amino acids long. Germline-derived CDR1 and CDR2 are SGHVS and FQNEAQ. Between the trimmed V and J ends, which lost 5 bases and 0 bases, there was a span of 8 bases. The CDR3 DNA sequence: TGTGCCAGCAGCACCAGGGGCTCTGGGGCCAACGTCCTGACTTTC. Its translation: CASSTRGSGANVLTF. Full variable domain (remainder filled in from reference TRBV7-8 and TRBJ2-6): GAGVSQSPRYKVAKRGQDVALRCDPISGHVSLFWYQQALGQGPEFLTYFQNEAQLDKSGLPSDRFFAERPEGSVSTLKIQRTQQEDSAVYLCASSTRGSGANVLTFGAGSRLTVL.

The V call is TRBV5-8, the J call TRBJ1-1; TRBD1 is a possible D gene (5 bases). Germline CDR1 and CDR2: SGHTS and YDEGEE. This CDR3 is built from 14 residues. Trimming took 4 bases from V and 7 from J, leaving 17 bases between them. Here the CDR3 reads CASSPYWGPSEAFF. The CDR3 DNA is TGTGCCAGCAGCCCCTACTGGGGCCCGAGTGAAGCTTTCTTT.

The CDR3 here is CASSPEWGTDRGGETQYF. DNA of the CDR3: TGTGCCAGCAGCCCGGAATGGGGAACGGACAGGGGTGGGGAGACCCAGTACTTC. V gene TRBV5-6 combines with J gene TRBJ2-5; TRBD1 matches at 9 bases. The length of the CDR3 is 18 residues. Looked up from germline, CDR1 is SGHDT and CDR2 is YYEEEE. After removal of 4 bases from V and 5 bases from J, the junction contained 18 bases not matched to a gene.

DNA of the CDR3: TGTGCCAGTAGTGTGACCGGGACTAGCTCCTACGAGCAGTACTTC. This codes for CASSVTGTSSYEQYF. The rearrangement links TRBV19 to TRBJ2-7; 8 bases map to TRBD2. The CDR3 totals 15 residues. From germline, CDR1 is LNHDA and CDR2 SQIVND (reference sequence). V trimming: 5 bases; J trimming: 0 bases; junction bases outside the gene matches: 6.

The rearrangement links TRBV6-1 to TRBJ2-1, with TRBD2 identical over 7 bases. CDR3 length equals 16 residues. Germline V gene sequence: CDR1 MNHNS, CDR2 SASEGT. V lost 4 bases and J lost 15; bases outside the gene matches: 21. CDR3 residues: CASSVEGGSLIARRFF. Written as DNA, the CDR3 is TGTGCCAGCAGTGTTGAGGGCGGGAGTCTTATTGCGCGTCGGTTCTTC.

V gene TRBV18 combines with J gene TRBJ2-1, with 7 bases matching TRBD1. The CDR3 is 14 amino acids. With 1 base clipped from V and 6 bases from J, the junction kept 3 bases outside the gene matches. From germline, CDR1 is KGHSH and CDR2 LQKENI. CDR3 sequence reads: CASSPRQGPNEQFF. CDR3 in DNA: TGTGCCAGCTCACCACGACAGGGTCCCAATGAGCAGTTCTTC.

In its sample, this clone was seen once. Here the CDR3 reads CASSLGPNQETQYF. CDR3 nucleotide sequence: TGTGCCAGCAGTCTCGGACCTAACCAAGAGACCCAGTACTTC. The chain has TRBV6-5 and TRBJ2-5, with no clear D. The CDR3 spans 14 residues. Trimming pared 5 bases from V and 0 bases from J, leaving 10 bases between. The germline gives CDR1 MNHEY, CDR2 SVGAGI.

The genes are TRBV3-1 (or the pseudogene TRBV3-2) and TRBJ2-1, with TRBD2 matching over 12 bases. J was trimmed by 8 bases and V by 2 bases; bases with no gene match: 4. The CDR3 totals 15 residues. From germline, CDR1 is LGHDT and CDR2 YNNKEL (reference sequence). The chain's CDR3 is CASSQLAGGPHEQFF. In DNA form, the CDR3 reads TGTGCCAGCAGCCAACTAGCGGGGGGGCCCCATGAGCAGTTCTTC.

The chain couples TRBV7-8 to TRBJ2-2; D gene uncertain. Germline assignment: CDR1 SGHVS and CDR2 FQNEAQ. Trimming removed 0 bases at V and 3 bases at J, with 11 bases between. The CDR3 runs 16 residues. CDR3 sequence: CASSLAPFTDTGELFF. CDR3 bases: TGTGCCAGCAGCTTAGCGCCGTTCACCGACACCGGGGAGCTGTTTTTT.

Here the CDR3 reads CSVGEGLGQPQHF. The CDR3 nucleotides are TGCAGCGTTGGGGAGGGGTTGGGTCAGCCCCAGCATTTT. The J gene is TRBJ1-5, the V gene TRBV29-1; TRBD1 is a possible D gene (5 bases). From germline, CDR1 is SQVTM and CDR2 ANQGSEA. Trimming took 4 bases from V and 6 from J, leaving 13 bases between them. The CDR3 has 13 residues.

V gene TRBV12-3 or TRBV12-4 combines with J gene TRBJ2-5; 8 bases fit TRBD1. J lost 5 bases, V lost 5 bases, and 4 bases had no gene match. This CDR3 has 13 amino acids. CDR3 sequence: CASSATGAETQYF. The CDR3 DNA follows: TGTGCCAGCAGTGCGACAGGGGCGGAGACCCAGTACTTC.

This rearrangement joins TRBV30 to TRBJ2-1; 7 bases are a match to TRBD2. CDR3 length: 13 amino acids. Germline V CDR1 and CDR2: GTSNPN, SVGIG (reference sequence). J gave up 9 bases and V 0 bases, and 5 bases lay outside the gene matches. The chain's CDR3 is CAWSVLGEGEQFF. DNA of the CDR3: TGTGCCTGGAGTGTACTAGGGGAGGGTGAGCAGTTCTTC.

This chain connects TRBV27 to TRBJ2-5; 12 bases fit TRBD2. Germline V gives CDR1 MNHEY, CDR2 SMNVEV (reference sequence). Trimming at V came to 5 bases and at J to 3 bases, leaving 10 bases not matched to a gene. This CDR3 has 17 residues. As DNA, the CDR3 is TGTGCCAGCAGTAAAAACTTGGCTAGCGGGGGGGAAGAGACCCAGTACTTC. Protein: CASSKNLASGGEETQYF.

This clone was picked up a small number of times. J is TRBJ2-3 and V is TRBV28, with TRBD2 matching over 7 bases. The junction had 5 bases not matched to a gene; V was cut back by 5 bases and J by 6 bases. Germline loops: CDR1 MDHEN, CDR2 SYDVKM. The CDR3 is made up of 13 amino acids. CDR3 residues: CASSTGTMDTQYF. CDR3 nucleotides: TGTGCCAGCAGTACCGGGACTATGGATACGCAGTATTTT.

V and J are TRBV7-9 and TRBJ2-2; 11 nucleotides match TRBD2. The V and J ends lost 3 bases and 1 base, in that order; junction bases with no gene match: 10. CDR3 length: 19 amino acids. In germline, CDR1 is SEHNR, CDR2 FQNEAQ (reference sequence). The DNA for the CDR3 is TGTGCCAGCAGCTTCCTTATGGCTAGCGGGAGGCAGAACACCGGGGAGCTGTTTTTT. Its translation is CASSFLMASGRQNTGELFF.

The chain couples TRBV4-3 to TRBJ1-2, with D perhaps matching TRBD1 (5 bases). Germline-derived CDR1 and CDR2 are LGHNA and YSLEER. This CDR3 has 16 amino acids. Trimming removed 0 bases at V and 2 bases at J, with 13 bases between. The CDR3 region is CASSQDMAGPNYGYTF. The CDR3, as DNA: TGCGCCAGCAGCCAAGATATGGCAGGGCCCAACTATGGCTACACCTTC.

V is TRBV19 and J is TRBJ1-5, with D perhaps TRBD1 (6 bases). The CDR3 runs 18 residues. Trimming removed 3 bases from V and 7 bases from J, with 25 bases in between. Germline CDR1 and CDR2: LNHDA and SQIVND (reference sequence). The CDR3 loop reads CASSMFSGAWGAEQPQHF. The CDR3 nucleotides read TGTGCCAGTAGTATGTTCTCAGGCGCCTGGGGGGCAGAGCAGCCCCAGCATTTT.

This rearrangement joins TRBV4-2 to TRBJ2-5; 7 nucleotides align to TRBD2. Germline CDR1 is LGHNA and CDR2 is YNFKEQ. This CDR3 is built from 16 residues. The trim removed 0 bases at V and 3 bases at J, leaving 7 bases unmatched. The CDR3 spells CASSQDEAGVEETQYF. The CDR3, as DNA: TGTGCCAGCAGCCAAGATGAGGCGGGAGTAGAAGAGACCCAGTACTTC.

V and J are TRBV5-4 and TRBJ2-7; maybe TRBD1 (6 bases). There are 13 residues in the CDR3. The V end was cut by 4 bases, the J end by 2 bases, with 10 bases between. Germline V gives CDR1 SGHNT, CDR2 YYREEE (reference sequence). This chain's CDR3 is CASSVGAPYEQYF. As DNA, the CDR3 is TGTGCCAGCAGCGTGGGGGCCCCCTACGAGCAGTACTTC.